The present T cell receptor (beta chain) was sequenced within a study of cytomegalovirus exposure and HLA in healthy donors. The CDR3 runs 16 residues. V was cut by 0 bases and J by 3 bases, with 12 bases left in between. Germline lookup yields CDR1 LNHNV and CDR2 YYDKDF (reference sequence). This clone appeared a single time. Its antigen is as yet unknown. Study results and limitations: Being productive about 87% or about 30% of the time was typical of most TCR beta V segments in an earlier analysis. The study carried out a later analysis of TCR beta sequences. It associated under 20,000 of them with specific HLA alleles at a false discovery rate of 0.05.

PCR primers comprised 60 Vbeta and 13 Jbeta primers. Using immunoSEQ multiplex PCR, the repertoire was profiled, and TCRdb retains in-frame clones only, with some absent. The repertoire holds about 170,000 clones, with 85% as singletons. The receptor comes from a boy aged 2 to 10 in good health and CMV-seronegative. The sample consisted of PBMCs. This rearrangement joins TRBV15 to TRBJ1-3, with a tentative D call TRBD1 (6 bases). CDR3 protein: CATSRDTGLFGNTIYF. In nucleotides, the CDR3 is TGTGCCACCAGCAGAGATACAGGGTTGTTTGGAAACACCATATATTTT.